This record covers a single T cell receptor (beta chain). Amplicons of TCR beta CDR3 were generated from genomic DNA by two-round multiplex PCR. Specific primers for each TRBV and TRBJ gene were what first-round PCR used. In TCRdb, the multiplex PCR reads were re-called with MiXCR into one record per CDR3 protein. The repertoire holds about 24,000 distinct CDR3 sequences, roughly 40% seen once, with about 22% in the top ten. At each of two time points, about 6 milliliters of venous blood were taken. The data belong to a study of prognosis after radiotherapy for stage I lung cancer. Across the study: Stage I lung tumors that were newly diagnosed and primary were found in more than eleven patients, while a handful of patients had oligometastatic NSCLC after surgical resection of the primary tumor. Therapy that ran concurrently with stereotactic body radiotherapy was given to no patient. Patient ages ran from about 50 to 84, with a median of 74.5 years, and the group had about a dozen men and about 6 women.

Germline CDR1 is MNHEY and CDR2 is SMNVEV (reference sequence). The CDR3 covers 15 residues. The V and J ends lost 4 bases and 7 bases, in that order; junction bases with no gene match: 13. The chain joins TRBV27 to TRBJ2-7, with 7 bases that match TRBD1. This receptor was identified in a donor of 50 years or more with non-small cell lung cancer. The sample here was PBMCs, taken before or after stereotactic body radiation therapy (not recorded which). The CDR3 sequence is CASSSSLQGMWEQYF. CDR3 sequence (DNA): TGTGCCAGCAGTTCTAGCCTACAGGGGATGTGGGAGCAGTACTTC.